The entry below gives a single T cell receptor beta chain sequence along with its context. Its antigen is undetermined. This sample was taken from a study of T cells in tuberculosis. Study-level findings and limits: Selection depended on which cryopreserved specimens were available.

TCRdb's table, derived via immunoSEQ multiplex PCR, lists solely in-frame clones and lacks some. The table includes 45,000 or so clones, 90% to 95% detected once. The clonotype comes from a donor aged 10-29 years with latent tuberculosis or without tuberculosis infection. Sequencing was done on a sample of PBMCs.

In DNA, the CDR3 is TGCACCAGCAGCCGAGAACCAGCCGGGGCCGGGAGGACTGAAGCTTTCTTT. Amino acid sequence: CTSSREPAGAGRTEAFF. The V gene is TRBV1, the J gene TRBJ1-1. TRBV1 counts as a pseudogene. The CDR3 has 17 amino acids.